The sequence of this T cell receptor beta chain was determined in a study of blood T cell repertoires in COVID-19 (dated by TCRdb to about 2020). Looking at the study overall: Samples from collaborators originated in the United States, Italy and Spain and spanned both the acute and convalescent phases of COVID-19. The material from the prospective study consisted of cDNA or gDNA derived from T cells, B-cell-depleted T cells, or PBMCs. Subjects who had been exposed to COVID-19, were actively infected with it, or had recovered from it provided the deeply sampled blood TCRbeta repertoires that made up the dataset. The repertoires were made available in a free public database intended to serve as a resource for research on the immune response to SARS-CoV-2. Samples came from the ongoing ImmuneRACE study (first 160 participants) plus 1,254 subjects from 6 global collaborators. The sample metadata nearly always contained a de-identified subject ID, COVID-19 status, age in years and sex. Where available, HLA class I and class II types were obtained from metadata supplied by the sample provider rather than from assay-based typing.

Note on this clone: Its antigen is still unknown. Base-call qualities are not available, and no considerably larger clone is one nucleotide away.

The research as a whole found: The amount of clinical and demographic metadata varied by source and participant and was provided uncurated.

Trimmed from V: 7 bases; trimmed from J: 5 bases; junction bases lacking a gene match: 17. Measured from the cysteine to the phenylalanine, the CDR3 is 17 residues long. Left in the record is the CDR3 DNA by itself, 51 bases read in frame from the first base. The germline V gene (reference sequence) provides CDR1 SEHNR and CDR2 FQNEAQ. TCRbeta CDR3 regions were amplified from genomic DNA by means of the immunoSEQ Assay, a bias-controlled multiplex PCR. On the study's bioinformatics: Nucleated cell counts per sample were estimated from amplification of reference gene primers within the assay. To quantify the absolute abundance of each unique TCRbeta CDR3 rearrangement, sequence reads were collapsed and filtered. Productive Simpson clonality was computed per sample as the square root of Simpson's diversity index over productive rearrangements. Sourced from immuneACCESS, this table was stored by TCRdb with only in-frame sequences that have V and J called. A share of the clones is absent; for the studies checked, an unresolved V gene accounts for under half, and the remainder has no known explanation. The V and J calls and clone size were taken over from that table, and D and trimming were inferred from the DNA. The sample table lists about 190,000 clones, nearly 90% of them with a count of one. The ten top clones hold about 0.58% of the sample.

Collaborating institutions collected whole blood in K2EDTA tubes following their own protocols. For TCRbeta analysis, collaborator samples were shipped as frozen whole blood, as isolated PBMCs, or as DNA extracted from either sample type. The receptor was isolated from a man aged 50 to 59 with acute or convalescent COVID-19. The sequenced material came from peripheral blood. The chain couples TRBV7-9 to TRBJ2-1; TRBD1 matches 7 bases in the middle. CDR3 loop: CASTAEFGQGEDNEQFF. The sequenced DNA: TGTGCCAGCACCGCGGAGTTCGGGCAGGGGGAAGACAATGAGCAGTTCTTC. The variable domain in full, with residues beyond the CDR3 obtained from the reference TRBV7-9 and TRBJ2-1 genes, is DTGVSQNPRHKITKRGQNVTFRCDPISEHNRLYWYRQTLGQGPEFLTYFQNEAQLEKSRLLSDRFSAERPKGSFSTLEIQRTEQGDSAMYLCASTAEFGQGEDNEQFFGPGTRLTVL.